This passage covers 5 T cell receptor beta chains from one sample sequenced in a study of Ad26.COV2.S vaccination and SARS-CoV-2 variants. The treatment here: about 20 received Ad26.COV2.S at low or high dose, single or two shots; about five received placebo; per-sample allocation not given. Specimen acquisition occurred on day 63 following the initial vaccine or placebo injection. Measured with immunoSEQ multiplex PCR; TCRdb has only the in-frame clones, and not every one. The sample has approximately 240,000 clones; roughly 90% are singletons. The material sequenced was peripheral blood, taken in a trial of Ad26.COV2.S vaccine versus placebo. Every receptor here comes from a person between 18 and 59 years old who received the Ad26.COV2.S COVID-19 vaccine or a placebo.

This clone was seen only once. The rearrangement links TRBV11-2 to TRBJ2-3; D not certain. The CDR3 is made up of 14 amino acids. CDR1 SGHAT and CDR2 FQNNGV come from the germline V gene. The V end was cut by 4 bases, the J end by 1 base, with 9 bases between. CDR3 region: CASSSILRTDTQYF. The DNA for the CDR3 is TGTGCCAGCAGCTCCATACTGCGCACAGATACGCAGTATTTT.

This clone has more than one count but fewer than ten. This chain joins TRBV7-9 and TRBJ2-3; 9 positions match TRBD2. The V gene end was trimmed by 5 bases and the J gene end by 2 bases; junction bases not matched to a gene: 8. There are 16 residues in the CDR3. Germline CDR1 and CDR2: SEHNR and FQNEAQ (reference sequence). For the CDR3, the DNA is TGTGCCAGCAGCCCCGCCGCTAGCGGGGCCACAGATACGCAGTATTTT. Its translation is CASSPAASGATDTQYF.

The V call is TRBV28, the J call TRBJ2-5; 9 positions match TRBD2. This CDR3 is built from 17 residues. The ends lost 1 base at V and 3 bases at J; junction bases unmatched: 9. Germline V gives CDR1 MDHEN, CDR2 SYDVKM. The CDR3 DNA follows: TGTGCCAGCAGTTTATCTTTGACTAGCGGAGAGGAAGAGACCCAGTACTTC. Protein sequence: CASSLSLTSGEEETQYF. The whole variable domain, remainder taken from reference TRBV28 and TRBJ2-5, is DVKVTQSSRYLVKRTGEKVFLECVQDMDHENMFWYRQDPGLGLRLIYFSYDVKMKEKGDIPEGYSVSREKKERFSLILESASTNQTSMYLCASSLSLTSGEEETQYFGPGTRLLVL.

The chain recombines TRBV7-9 with TRBJ2-5, with 13 bases aligning to TRBD2. V shed 5 bases and J 5 bases; nucleotides not matched to a gene: 8. CDR1 is SEHNR, CDR2 FQNEAQ, per germline (reference sequence). The CDR3 is 16 amino acids. CDR3 in amino acids: CASSGGLAGVGETQYF. Written as DNA, the CDR3 is TGTGCCAGCAGCGGCGGACTAGCGGGAGTTGGTGAGACCCAGTACTTC.

Turning to this clone: The same CDR3 can be traced to other DNA sequences in this sample. V gene TRBV7-9 combines with J gene TRBJ2-1; D uncertain. V lost 3 bases and J 8 bases, leaving 5 bases between the germline ends. CDR1 SEHNR and CDR2 FQNEAQ come from the germline V gene (reference sequence). The CDR3 sequence is 11 residues long. CDR3 in amino acids: CASSLKDEQFF. For the CDR3, the DNA is TGTGCCAGCAGCTTGAAGGATGAGCAGTTCTTC.